These 19 T cell receptor beta chains were sequenced from one sample in a study of metastatic and nonmetastatic thyroid tumors. Not a single patient had been given any form of treatment at any point before undergoing thyroid surgery. TCRdb re-called clones via MiXCR from the PCR reads. The sample gives approximately 20,000 clones, over 9.5% of which show up once; approximately 25% is in the top ten. Sequenced sample: blood. These receptors all come from a female donor with papillary thyroid cancer or a benign thyroid nodule (not recorded which). Some clones in this sample may be carry-over from other donors' samples.

This rearrangement joins TRBV28 to TRBJ2-7; no firm D call. This CDR3 has 14 residues. The germline gives CDR1 MDHEN, CDR2 SYDVKM. V lost 7 bases and J 3 bases, leaving 16 bases between the germline ends. CDR3 in DNA: TGTGCCAGCACTACCAAAAGGAGCTACTACGAGCAGTACTTC. Translating gives CASTTKRSYYEQYF.

This clone was detected a few times. J is TRBJ2-5 and V is TRBV9; D may be TRBD1 (5 bases). This CDR3 region has 12 residues. The germline V gene has CDR1 SGDLS and CDR2 YYNGEE. Trimming pared 1 base from V and 4 bases from J, leaving 5 bases between. This CDR3 reads CASSVRGETQYF. As DNA, the CDR3 is TGTGCCAGCAGCGTAAGGGGAGAGACCCAGTACTTC.

This clone has a count of ten or more. The V and J genes are TRBV20-1 and TRBJ1-1; unclear D gene. V dropped 3 bases and J dropped 0 bases, with 11 bases sitting between them. This CDR3 has 14 residues. CDR1 is DFQATT, CDR2 SNEGSKA, per germline (reference sequence). The CDR3 DNA reads as TGCAGTGCTAGTAGAGGACGGATGAACACTGAAGCTTTCTTT. Protein sequence: CSASRGRMNTEAFF.

This clone came up many times. The genes are TRBV10-3 and TRBJ2-7; no firm D call. Deletions cut 5 bases from V and 3 bases from J, with 8 bases between. The CDR3 sequence is 12 residues long. Germline CDR1 reads ENHRY; CDR2 reads SYGVKD. CDR3 DNA: TGTGCCATCAGTTCCACTAACTACGAGCAGTACTTC. It translates to CAISSTNYEQYF.

This clone has a count of ten or more. This chain links TRBV7-9 with TRBJ1-4; possible D gene TRBD1, 6 bases. CDR1 is SEHNR, CDR2 FQNEAQ, per germline (reference sequence). Deletions cut 1 base from V and 9 bases from J, with 18 bases between. CDR3 length: 16 residues. The chain's CDR3 is CASSLEGVQSGQKLFF. Written as DNA, the CDR3 is TGTGCCAGCAGCTTAGAGGGGGTCCAGTCGGGGCAAAAACTGTTTTTT.

This clone came up many times. The genes are TRBV7-9 and TRBJ2-3, with 16 bases matching TRBD2. The CDR3 sequence is 17 residues long. Germline V lookup: CDR1 SEHNR, CDR2 FQNEAQ (reference sequence). Germline trimming cut 4 bases from V and 4 bases from J; bases unmatched to any gene: 5. This CDR3 reads CASSSGTSGGVSDTQYF. CDR3 sequence (DNA): TGTGCCAGCAGCTCCGGGACTAGCGGGGGGGTTTCAGATACGCAGTATTTT. Looking up the rest from reference TRBV7-9 and TRBJ2-3 gives the full variable domain: DTGVSQNPRHKITKRGQNVTFRCDPISEHNRLYWYRQTLGQGPEFLTYFQNEAQLEKSRLLSDRFSAERPKGSFSTLEIQRTEQGDSAMYLCASSSGTSGGVSDTQYFGPGTRLTVL.

This clone was counted a few times. The CDR3 coding sequence is TGTGCCAGCAGTTCGACTAGCAGGGGGGGCTACAATGAGCAGTTCTTC. Its protein product is CASSSTSRGGYNEQFF. The chain joins TRBV28 to TRBJ2-1; D may match TRBD1 or TRBD2 (7 bases each). Germline CDR1 MDHEN, CDR2 SYDVKM. CDR3 length: 16 residues. Trimming removed 4 bases at V and 3 bases at J, with 16 bases between. Full variable domain (remainder filled in from reference TRBV28 and TRBJ2-1): DVKVTQSSRYLVKRTGEKVFLECVQDMDHENMFWYRQDPGLGLRLIYFSYDVKMKEKGDIPEGYSVSREKKERFSLILESASTNQTSMYLCASSSTSRGGYNEQFFGPGTRLTVL.

This clone was seen at least ten times. A much larger clonotype is one base distant, so this may be a read error. Lacking the conserved final phenylalanine or tryptophan, this CDR3 likely reflects a read error. V gene TRBV7-2 combines with J gene TRBJ1-2, with 7 bases that match TRBD1. The V gene's germline CDR1 is SGHTA and CDR2 FQGNSA. Trimming took 5 bases from V and 6 from J; bases not matched to a gene: 9. The CDR3 loop spans 14 amino acids. CDR3 DNA sequence: TGTGCCAGCAGCCCCTCGACAGGGCTCCATGGCTACACCCTC. Its translation: CASSPSTGLHGYTL.

This clone was seen more than once but under ten times. Other DNA sequences from this sample encode an identical CDR3 as well. This chain uses TRBV9 with TRBJ2-5; 8 bases are a match to TRBD2. Germline loops: CDR1 SGDLS, CDR2 YYNGEE. The trim removed 5 bases at V and 8 bases at J, leaving 11 bases unmatched. The CDR3 is made up of 14 amino acids. CDR3 in amino acids: CASSVRSSGETQYF. The DNA of the CDR3 is TGTGCCAGCAGTGTACGGAGTAGCGGGGAAACCCAGTACTTC.

The rearrangement joins TRBV9 to TRBJ2-7; 8 positions agree with TRBD1. Germline V gene data show CDR1 as SGDLS and CDR2 as YYNGEE. CDR3 length: 15 amino acids. The junction had 9 bases not matched to a gene; V was cut back by 0 bases and J by 7 bases. CDR3 sequence: CASSVGRQGTREQYF. The CDR3 bases are TGTGCCAGCAGCGTAGGCCGACAGGGGACCCGAGAGCAGTACTTC.

This clone is judged medium-sized. The V gene is TRBV2, the J gene TRBJ2-2, with 7 bases matching TRBD1. The CDR3 totals 12 residues. Losses at the gene ends were 6 bases for V and 6 bases for J; bases not matched to a gene: 1. The germline V gene has CDR1 SNHLY and CDR2 FYNNEI. The CDR3: CASRQGPGELFF. As DNA, the CDR3 is TGTGCCAGCAGACAGGGGCCCGGGGAGCTGTTTTTT.

This clone has just a few counts. The chain is built from TRBV5-6 and TRBJ1-1, with no clear D. Germline V gene sequence: CDR1 SGHDT, CDR2 YYEEEE. The CDR3 consists of 14 residues. Trimming shortened V by 6 bases and J by 1 base, and 13 bases separated the two germline ends. CDR3 bases: TGTGCCAGCACCCGAGGCTTCTGGAACACTGAAGCTTTCTTT. This encodes CASTRGFWNTEAFF.

In its sample, this clone was seen many times. The CDR3 DNA reads as TGTGCCAGCAGCTTTGGGGACAGGGGATCACCCCTCCACTTT. Translating it yields CASSFGDRGSPLHF. V and J are TRBV3-1 and TRBJ1-6; TRBD1 aligns across 10 bases. V lost 5 bases to trimming and J lost 10 bases; unmatched junction nucleotides: 5. The CDR3 length is 14 residues. Germline CDR1 LGHDT, CDR2 YNNKEL (reference sequence).

This clone was counted ten times or more. The CDR3: CASSQSGGGSPLHF. As DNA, the CDR3 is TGTGCCAGCAGCCAATCGGGCGGCGGATCACCCCTCCACTTT. The chain links TRBV16 to TRBJ1-6; the D is unclear. The ends were cut back, 0 bases at V and 10 bases at J, with 10 bases in the middle. CDR1 KGHSY and CDR2 FQNENV come from the germline V gene. The CDR3 covers 14 residues.

Judged by abundance, this clone is medium-sized. This chain links TRBV6-1 with TRBJ1-3, with 7 bases aligning to TRBD1. V was pared by 7 bases and J by 2 bases, with 5 bases of the junction left unmatched. Germline V gene data show CDR1 as MNHNS and CDR2 as SASEGT. CDR3 length: 14 amino acids. The CDR3 DNA is TGTGCCAGCACCTCCGGGACAGCTGGAAACACCATATATTTT. Translating it yields CASTSGTAGNTIYF.

This chain links TRBV20-1 with TRBJ2-3; perhaps TRBD1 as D (6 bases). The CDR3 runs to 15 residues. The ends were cut back, 7 bases at V and 0 bases at J, with 17 bases in the middle. Germline values: CDR1 DFQATT, CDR2 SNEGSKA (reference sequence). In DNA form, the CDR3 reads TGCAGTGAAACACCGACAGGATTTAGCACAGATACGCAGTATTTT. This translates into CSETPTGFSTDTQYF.

By share, this clone ranks as medium-sized (0.01 to 0.1%). V and J are TRBV6-5 and TRBJ2-2; TRBD1 aligns across 10 bases. Germline V gene sequence: CDR1 MNHEY, CDR2 SVGAGI. The CDR3 consists of 14 residues. V shed 0 bases, J shed 10 bases, and the junction held 2 bases outside the gene matches. CDR3 in DNA: TGTGCCAGCAGTTACTCCGGGACAGGGGTGGAGCTGTTTTTT. Translating it yields CASSYSGTGVELFF.

The rearrangement links TRBV20-1 to TRBJ1-5; D is possibly TRBD1 (5 bases). CDR3 length: 15 residues. CDR1 is DFQATT and CDR2 is SNEGSKA in the germline V gene (reference sequence). V was clipped by 0 bases and J by 4 bases, with 13 bases between them. The CDR3 coding sequence is TGCAGTGCTAGAGAGCCGGGAGAGGGGAATCAGCCCCAGCATTTT. This translates into CSAREPGEGNQPQHF.

This clone was recorded many times. The rearrangement joins TRBV7-9 to TRBJ1-4, with a tentative D call TRBD1 (5 bases). CDR3 length equals 11 residues. V lost 8 bases and J 10 bases, leaving 11 bases between the germline ends. CDR1 is SEHNR and CDR2 is FQNEAQ in the germline V gene (reference sequence). The CDR3 is CASEQDTKLFF. CDR3 DNA sequence: TGTGCCAGCGAACAGGACACAAAACTGTTTTTT.